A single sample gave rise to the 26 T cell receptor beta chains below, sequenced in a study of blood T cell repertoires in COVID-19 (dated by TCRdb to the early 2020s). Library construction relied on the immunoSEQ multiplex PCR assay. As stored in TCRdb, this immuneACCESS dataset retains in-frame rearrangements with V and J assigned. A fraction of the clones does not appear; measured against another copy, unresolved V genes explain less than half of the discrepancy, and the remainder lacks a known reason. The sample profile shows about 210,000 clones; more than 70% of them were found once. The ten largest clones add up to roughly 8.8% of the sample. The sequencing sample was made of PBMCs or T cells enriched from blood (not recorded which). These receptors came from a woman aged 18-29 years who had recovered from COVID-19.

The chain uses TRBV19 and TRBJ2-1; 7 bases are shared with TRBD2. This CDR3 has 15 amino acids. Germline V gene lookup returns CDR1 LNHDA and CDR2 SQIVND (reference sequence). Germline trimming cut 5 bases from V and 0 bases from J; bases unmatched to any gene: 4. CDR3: CASSLAVDSYNEQFF. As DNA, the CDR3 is TGTGCCAGTAGTCTAGCGGTTGACTCCTACAATGAGCAGTTCTTC.

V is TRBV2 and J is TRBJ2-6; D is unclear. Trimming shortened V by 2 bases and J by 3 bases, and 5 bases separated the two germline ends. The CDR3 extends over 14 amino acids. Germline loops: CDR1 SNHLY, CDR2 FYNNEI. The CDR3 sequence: CASSETGGANVLTF. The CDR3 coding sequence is TGTGCCAGCAGTGAAACTGGTGGGGCCAACGTCCTGACTTTC. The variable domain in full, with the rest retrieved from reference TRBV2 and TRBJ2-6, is EPEVTQTPSHQVTQMGQEVILRCVPISNHLYFYWYRQILGQKVEFLVSFYNNEISEKSEIFDDQFSVERPDGSNFTLKIRSTKLEDSAMYFCASSETGGANVLTFGAGSRLTVL.

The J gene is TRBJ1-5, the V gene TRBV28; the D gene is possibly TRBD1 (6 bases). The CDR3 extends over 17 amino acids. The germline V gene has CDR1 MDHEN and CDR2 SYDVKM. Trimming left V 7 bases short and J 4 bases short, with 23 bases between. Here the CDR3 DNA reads TGTGCCAGCAAAACAGAAGGGGTCCAGGGGTTTAATCAGCCCCAGCATTTT. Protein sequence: CASKTEGVQGFNQPQHF.

In nucleotides, the CDR3 is TGTGCCAGCAAGGGGCAGAGAGGCTACACCTTC. This translates into CASKGQRGYTF. The chain joins TRBV28 to TRBJ1-2; D might be TRBD1 (5 bases). This CDR3 has 11 amino acids. Trimming removed 7 bases from V and 8 bases from J, with 11 bases in between. Germline-derived CDR1 and CDR2 are MDHEN and SYDVKM.

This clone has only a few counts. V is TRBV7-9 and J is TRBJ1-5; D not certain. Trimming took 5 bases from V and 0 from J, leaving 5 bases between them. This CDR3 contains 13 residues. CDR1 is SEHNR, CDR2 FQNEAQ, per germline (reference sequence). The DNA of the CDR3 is TGTGCCAGCAGCGCCTATAGCAATCAGCCCCAGCATTTT. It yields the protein CASSAYSNQPQHF.

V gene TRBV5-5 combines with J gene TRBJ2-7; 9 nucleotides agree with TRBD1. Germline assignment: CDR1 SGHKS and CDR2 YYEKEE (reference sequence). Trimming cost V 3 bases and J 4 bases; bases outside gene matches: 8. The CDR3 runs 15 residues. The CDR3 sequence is CASSSAGTGFYEQYF. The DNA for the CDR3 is TGTGCCAGCAGCTCTGCCGGGACAGGGTTTTACGAGCAGTACTTC.

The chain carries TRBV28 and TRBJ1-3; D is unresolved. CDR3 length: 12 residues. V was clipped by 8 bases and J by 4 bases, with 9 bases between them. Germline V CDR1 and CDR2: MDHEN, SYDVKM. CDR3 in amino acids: CASGLKGNTIYF. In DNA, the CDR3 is TGTGCCAGCGGGCTAAAAGGAAACACCATATATTTT.

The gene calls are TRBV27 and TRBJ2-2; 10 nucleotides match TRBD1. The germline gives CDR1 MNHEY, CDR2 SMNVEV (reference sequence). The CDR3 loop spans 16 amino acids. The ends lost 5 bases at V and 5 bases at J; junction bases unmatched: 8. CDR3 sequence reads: CASSPPTGGDTGELFF. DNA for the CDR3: TGTGCCAGCAGTCCTCCGACAGGGGGCGATACCGGGGAGCTGTTTTTT.

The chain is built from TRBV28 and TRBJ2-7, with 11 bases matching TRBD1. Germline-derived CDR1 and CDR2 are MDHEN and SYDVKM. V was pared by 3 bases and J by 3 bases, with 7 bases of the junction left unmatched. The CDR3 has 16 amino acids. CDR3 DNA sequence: TGTGCCAGCAGTTTTAGTTTAGGGACAGGGGGCTACGAGCAGTACTTC. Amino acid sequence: CASSFSLGTGGYEQYF. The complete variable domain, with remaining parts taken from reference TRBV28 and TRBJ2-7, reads DVKVTQSSRYLVKRTGEKVFLECVQDMDHENMFWYRQDPGLGLRLIYFSYDVKMKEKGDIPEGYSVSREKKERFSLILESASTNQTSMYLCASSFSLGTGGYEQYFGPGTRLTVT.

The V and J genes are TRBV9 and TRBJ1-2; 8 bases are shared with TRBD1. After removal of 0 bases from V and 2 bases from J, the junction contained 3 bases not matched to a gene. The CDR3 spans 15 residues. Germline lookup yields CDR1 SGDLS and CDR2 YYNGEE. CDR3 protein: CASSVVAGGNYGYTF. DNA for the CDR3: TGTGCCAGCAGCGTAGTCGCAGGGGGCAACTATGGCTACACCTTC.

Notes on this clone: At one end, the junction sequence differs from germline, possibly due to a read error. The CDR3 loop reads CTSTVVNQPQHF. In DNA, the CDR3 is TGTACCAGCACCGTTGTCAATCAGCCCCAGCATTTT. The chain combines TRBV2 with TRBJ1-5; D not certain. The germline V gene has CDR1 SNHLY and CDR2 FYNNEI. The CDR3 spans 12 residues.

The CDR3 nucleotides are TGTGCCAGCAGTGTTCCGGGACTAGCGGGGGTCAATGAGCAGTTCTTC. Its protein is CASSVPGLAGVNEQFF. The chain carries TRBV6-1 and TRBJ2-1, with TRBD2 matching over 14 bases. With V trimmed by 4 bases and J by 6 bases, 5 bases remained unmatched. Germline V gives CDR1 MNHNS, CDR2 SASEGT. The CDR3 is made up of 16 amino acids.

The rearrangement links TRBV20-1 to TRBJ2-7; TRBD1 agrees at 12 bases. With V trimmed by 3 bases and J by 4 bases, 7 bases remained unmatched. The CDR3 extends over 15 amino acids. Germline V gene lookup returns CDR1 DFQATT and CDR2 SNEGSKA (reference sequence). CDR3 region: CSASFGTGGRYEQYF. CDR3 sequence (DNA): TGCAGTGCTAGTTTCGGGACAGGGGGCAGGTACGAGCAGTACTTC.

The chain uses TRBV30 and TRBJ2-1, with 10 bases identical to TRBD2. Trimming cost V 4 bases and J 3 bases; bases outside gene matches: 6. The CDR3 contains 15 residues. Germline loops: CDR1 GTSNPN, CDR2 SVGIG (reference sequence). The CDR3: CAWTQSSGGYNEQFF. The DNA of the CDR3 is TGTGCCTGGACCCAGTCTAGCGGGGGCTACAATGAGCAGTTCTTC.

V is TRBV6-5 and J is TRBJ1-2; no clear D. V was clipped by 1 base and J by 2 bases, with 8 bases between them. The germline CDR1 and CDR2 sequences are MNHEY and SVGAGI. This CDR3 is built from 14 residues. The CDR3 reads CASSYLGPNYGYTF. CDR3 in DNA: TGTGCCAGCAGTTACTTGGGCCCGAACTATGGCTACACCTTC.

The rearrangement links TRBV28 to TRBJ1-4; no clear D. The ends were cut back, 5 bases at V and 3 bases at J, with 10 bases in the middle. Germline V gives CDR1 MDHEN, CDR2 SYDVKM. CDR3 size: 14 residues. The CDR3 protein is CASSILRSNEKLFF. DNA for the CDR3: TGTGCCAGCAGTATTCTGAGGTCTAATGAAAAACTGTTTTTT.

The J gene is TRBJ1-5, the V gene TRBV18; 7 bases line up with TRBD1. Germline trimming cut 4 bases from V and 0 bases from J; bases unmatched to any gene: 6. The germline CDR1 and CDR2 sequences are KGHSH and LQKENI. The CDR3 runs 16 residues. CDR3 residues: CASSLGTVDSNQPQHF. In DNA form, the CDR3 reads TGTGCCAGCTCACTCGGGACAGTAGATAGCAATCAGCCCCAGCATTTT.

DNA for the CDR3: TGCGCCAGCAGCCAAGAACTACAGGGGAGAGGTTCACCCCTCCACTTT. Its protein is CASSQELQGRGSPLHF. J is TRBJ1-6 and V is TRBV4-1, with 7 bases identical to TRBD1. Looked up from germline, CDR1 is MGHRA and CDR2 is YSYEKL. V was pared by 0 bases and J by 9 bases, with 8 bases of the junction left unmatched. The CDR3 consists of 16 residues.

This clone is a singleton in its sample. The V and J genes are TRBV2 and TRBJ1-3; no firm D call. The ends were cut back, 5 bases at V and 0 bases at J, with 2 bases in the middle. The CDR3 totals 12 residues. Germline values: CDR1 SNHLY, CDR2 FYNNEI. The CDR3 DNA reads TGTGCCAGCAGTCTCTCTGGAAACACCATATATTTT. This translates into CASSLSGNTIYF.

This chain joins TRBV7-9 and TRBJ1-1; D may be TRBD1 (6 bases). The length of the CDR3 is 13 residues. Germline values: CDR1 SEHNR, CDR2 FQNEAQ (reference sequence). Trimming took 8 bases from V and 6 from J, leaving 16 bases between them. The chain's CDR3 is CASAPNTGSEAFF. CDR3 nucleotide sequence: TGTGCCAGCGCACCAAATACAGGGTCTGAAGCTTTCTTT.

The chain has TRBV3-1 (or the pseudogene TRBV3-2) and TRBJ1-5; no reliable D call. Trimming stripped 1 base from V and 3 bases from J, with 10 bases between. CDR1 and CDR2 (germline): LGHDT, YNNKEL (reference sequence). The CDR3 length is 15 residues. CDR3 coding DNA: TGTGCCAGCAGCCAAGTCTCGGGAATCAATCAGCCCCAGCATTTT. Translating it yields CASSQVSGINQPQHF.

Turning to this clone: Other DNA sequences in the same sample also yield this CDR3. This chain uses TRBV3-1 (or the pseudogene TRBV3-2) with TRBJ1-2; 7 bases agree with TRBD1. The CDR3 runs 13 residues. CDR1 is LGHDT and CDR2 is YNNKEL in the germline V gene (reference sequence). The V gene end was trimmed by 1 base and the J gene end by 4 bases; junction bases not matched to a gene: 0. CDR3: CASSQGDSYGYTF. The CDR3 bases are TGTGCCAGCAGCCAAGGGGACAGCTATGGCTACACCTTC.

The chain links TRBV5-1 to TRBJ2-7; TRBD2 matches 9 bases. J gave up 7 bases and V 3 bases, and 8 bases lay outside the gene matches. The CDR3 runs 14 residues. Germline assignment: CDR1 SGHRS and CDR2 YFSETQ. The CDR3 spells CASSSVGGGDEQYF. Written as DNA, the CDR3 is TGCGCCAGCAGCTCCGTCGGCGGGGGGGATGAGCAGTACTTC.

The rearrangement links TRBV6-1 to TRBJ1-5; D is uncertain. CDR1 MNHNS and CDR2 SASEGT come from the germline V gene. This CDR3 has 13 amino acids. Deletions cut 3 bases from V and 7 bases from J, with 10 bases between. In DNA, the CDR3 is TGTGCCAGCAGTGACCGGGAGACGCAGCCCCAGCATTTT. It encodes CASSDRETQPQHF.

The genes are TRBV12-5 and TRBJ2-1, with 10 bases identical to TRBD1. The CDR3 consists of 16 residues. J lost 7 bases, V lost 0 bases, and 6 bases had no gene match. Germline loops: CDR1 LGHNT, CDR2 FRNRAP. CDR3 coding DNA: TGTGCTAGTGGTTTGGTTCTGGGACAGGGGTGGAATGAGCAGTTCTTC. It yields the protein CASGLVLGQGWNEQFF. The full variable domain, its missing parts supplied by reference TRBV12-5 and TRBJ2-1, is DARVTQTPRHKVTEMGQEVTMRCQPILGHNTVFWYRQTMMQGLELLAYFRNRAPLDDSGMPKDRFSAEMPDATLATLKIQPSEPRDSAVYFCASGLVLGQGWNEQFFGPGTRLTVL.

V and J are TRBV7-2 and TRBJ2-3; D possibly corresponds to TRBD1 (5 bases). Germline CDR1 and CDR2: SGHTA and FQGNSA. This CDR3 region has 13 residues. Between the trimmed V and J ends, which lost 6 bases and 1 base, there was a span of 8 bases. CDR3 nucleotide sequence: TGTGCCAGCAGGCAGGGTGGCACAGATACGCAGTATTTT. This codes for CASRQGGTDTQYF.